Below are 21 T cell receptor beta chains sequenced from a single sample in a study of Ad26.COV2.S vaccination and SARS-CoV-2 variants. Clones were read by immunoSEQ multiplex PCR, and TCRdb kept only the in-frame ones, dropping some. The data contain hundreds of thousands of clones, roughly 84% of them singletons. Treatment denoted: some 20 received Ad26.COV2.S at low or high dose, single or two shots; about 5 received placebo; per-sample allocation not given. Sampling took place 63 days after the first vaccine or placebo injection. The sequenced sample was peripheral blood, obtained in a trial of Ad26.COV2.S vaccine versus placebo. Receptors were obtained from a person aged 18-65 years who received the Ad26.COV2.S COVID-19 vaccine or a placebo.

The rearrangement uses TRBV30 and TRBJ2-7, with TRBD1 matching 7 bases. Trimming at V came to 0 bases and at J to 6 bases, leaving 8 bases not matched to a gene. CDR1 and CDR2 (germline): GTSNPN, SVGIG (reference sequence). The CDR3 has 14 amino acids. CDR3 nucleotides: TGTGCCTGGAGTGTACCGGGGACAGTAGCCGAGCAGTACTTC. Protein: CAWSVPGTVAEQYF.

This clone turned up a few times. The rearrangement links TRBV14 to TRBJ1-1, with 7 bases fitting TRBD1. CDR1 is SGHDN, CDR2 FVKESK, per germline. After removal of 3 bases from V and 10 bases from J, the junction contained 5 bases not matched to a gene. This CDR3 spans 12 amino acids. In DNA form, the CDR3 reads TGTGCCAGCAGCCAGTTAGGGGGCCTAGCTTTCTTT. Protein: CASSQLGGLAFF.

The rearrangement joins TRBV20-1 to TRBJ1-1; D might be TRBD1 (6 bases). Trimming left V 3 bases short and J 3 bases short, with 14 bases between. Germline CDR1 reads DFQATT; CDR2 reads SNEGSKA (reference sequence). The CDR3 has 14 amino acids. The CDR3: CSASTGRGYTEAFF. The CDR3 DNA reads TGCAGTGCTAGTACAGGGAGAGGATACACTGAAGCTTTCTTT.

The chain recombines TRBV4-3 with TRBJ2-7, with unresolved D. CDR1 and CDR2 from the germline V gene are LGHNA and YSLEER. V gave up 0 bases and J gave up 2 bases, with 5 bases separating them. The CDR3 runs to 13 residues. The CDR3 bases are TGCGCCAGCAGCCAAGATGTGGCCTACGAGCAGTACTTC. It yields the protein CASSQDVAYEQYF.

The CDR3 DNA is TGTGCCAGCTCACCATATGGCATAAGCTATGGCTACACCTTC. Translating it yields CASSPYGISYGYTF. The V gene is TRBV18, the J gene TRBJ1-2; D is unresolved. The CDR3 sequence is 14 residues long. V was shortened by 2 bases and J by 4 bases, with 11 bases between the two germline ends. The germline CDR1 and CDR2 sequences are KGHSH and LQKENI. The full variable domain, its missing parts supplied by reference TRBV18 and TRBJ1-2, is NAGVMQNPRHLVRRRGQEARLRCSPMKGHSHVYWYRQLPEEGLKFMVYLQKENIIDESGMPKERFSAEFPKEGPSILRIQQVVRGDSAAYFCASSPYGISYGYTFGSGTRLTVV.

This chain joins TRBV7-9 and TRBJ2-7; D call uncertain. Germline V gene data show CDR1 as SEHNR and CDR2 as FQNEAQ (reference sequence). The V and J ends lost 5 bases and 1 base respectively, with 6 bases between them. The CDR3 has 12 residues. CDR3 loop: CASSRLSYEQYF. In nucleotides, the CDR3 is TGTGCCAGCAGCCGCCTTTCCTACGAGCAGTACTTC. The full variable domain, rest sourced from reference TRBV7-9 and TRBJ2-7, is DTGVSQNPRHKITKRGQNVTFRCDPISEHNRLYWYRQTLGQGPEFLTYFQNEAQLEKSRLLSDRFSAERPKGSFSTLEIQRTEQGDSAMYLCASSRLSYEQYFGPGTRLTVT.

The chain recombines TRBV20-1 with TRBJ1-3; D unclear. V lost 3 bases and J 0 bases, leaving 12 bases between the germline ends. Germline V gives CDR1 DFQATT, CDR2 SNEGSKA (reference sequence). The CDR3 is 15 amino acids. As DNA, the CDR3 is TGCAGTGCTAGTGGAGCGGCGGACTCTGGAAACACCATATATTTT. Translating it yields CSASGAADSGNTIYF.

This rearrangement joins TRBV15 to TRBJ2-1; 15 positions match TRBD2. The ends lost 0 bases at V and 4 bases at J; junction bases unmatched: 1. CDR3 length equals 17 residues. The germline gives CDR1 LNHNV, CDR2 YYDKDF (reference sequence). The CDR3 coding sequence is TGTGCCACCAGCAGAGATGGGACTAGCGGGGGGTACAATGAGCAGTTCTTC. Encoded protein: CATSRDGTSGGYNEQFF.

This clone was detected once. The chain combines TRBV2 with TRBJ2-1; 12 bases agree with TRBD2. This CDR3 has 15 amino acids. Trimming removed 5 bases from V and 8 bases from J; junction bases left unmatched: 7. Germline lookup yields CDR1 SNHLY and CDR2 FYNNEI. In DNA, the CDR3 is TGTGCCAGCAGTTTGGGACTAGCGGGCGGGGATGAGCAGTTCTTC. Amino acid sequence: CASSLGLAGGDEQFF.

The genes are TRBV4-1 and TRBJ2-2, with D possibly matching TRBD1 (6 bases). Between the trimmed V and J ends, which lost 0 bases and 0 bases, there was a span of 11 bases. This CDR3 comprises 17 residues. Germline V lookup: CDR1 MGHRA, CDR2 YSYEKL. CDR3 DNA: TGCGCCAGCAGCCAAGACGACAGGTCATCGAACACCGGGGAGCTGTTTTTT. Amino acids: CASSQDDRSSNTGELFF.

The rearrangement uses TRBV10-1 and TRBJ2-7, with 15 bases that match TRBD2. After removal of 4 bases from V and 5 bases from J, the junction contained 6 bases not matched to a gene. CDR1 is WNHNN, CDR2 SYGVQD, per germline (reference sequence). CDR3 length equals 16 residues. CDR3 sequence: CASSGGLAGGGHEQYF. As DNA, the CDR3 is TGCGCCAGCAGTGGTGGACTAGCGGGAGGGGGCCACGAGCAGTACTTC.

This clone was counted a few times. The CDR3 here is CASSSLRGRRGYTF. Written as DNA, the CDR3 is TGTGCCAGCAGCTCACTCAGGGGGCGTCGTGGCTACACCTTC. This chain connects TRBV7-2 to TRBJ1-2; TRBD1 agrees at 8 bases. The CDR3 runs to 14 residues. With V trimmed by 4 bases and J by 7 bases, 8 bases remained unmatched. Germline V gene sequence: CDR1 SGHTA, CDR2 FQGNSA.

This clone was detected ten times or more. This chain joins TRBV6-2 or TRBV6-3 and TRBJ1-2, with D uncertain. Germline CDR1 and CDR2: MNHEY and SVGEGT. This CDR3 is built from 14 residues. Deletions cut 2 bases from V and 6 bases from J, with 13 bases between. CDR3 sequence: CASSYGGTVHGYTF. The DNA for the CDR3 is TGTGCCAGCAGTTACGGAGGCACGGTTCATGGCTACACCTTC.

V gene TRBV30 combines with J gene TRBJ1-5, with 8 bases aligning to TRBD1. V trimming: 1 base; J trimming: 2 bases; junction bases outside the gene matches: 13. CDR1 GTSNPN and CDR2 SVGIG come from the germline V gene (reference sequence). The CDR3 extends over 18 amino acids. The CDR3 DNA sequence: TGTGCCTGGAGTGGCACGAGGACAGGGTTTTTCGGCAATCAGCCCCAGCATTTT. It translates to CAWSGTRTGFFGNQPQHF.

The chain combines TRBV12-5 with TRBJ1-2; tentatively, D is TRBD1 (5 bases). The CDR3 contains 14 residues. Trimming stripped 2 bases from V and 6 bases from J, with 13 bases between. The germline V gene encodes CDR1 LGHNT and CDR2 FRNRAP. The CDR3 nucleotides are TGTGCTAGTGGTTTGTCGGGGGAGTTACATGGCTACACCTTC. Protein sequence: CASGLSGELHGYTF.

DNA of the CDR3: TGTGCCTGGAGTGAGGGGGTCACGTATTTT. It yields the protein CAWSEGVTYF. The chain uses TRBV30 and TRBJ2-3; a weak D match, TRBD1 (6 bases). Germline V CDR1 and CDR2: GTSNPN, SVGIG (reference sequence). CDR3 length: 10 residues. Deletions cut 1 base from V and 14 bases from J, with 10 bases between.

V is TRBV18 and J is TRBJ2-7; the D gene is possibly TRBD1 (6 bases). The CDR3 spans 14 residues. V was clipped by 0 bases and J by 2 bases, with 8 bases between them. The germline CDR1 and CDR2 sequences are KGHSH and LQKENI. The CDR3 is CASSPPGQTYEQYF. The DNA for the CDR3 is TGTGCCAGCTCACCACCAGGACAGACCTACGAGCAGTACTTC.

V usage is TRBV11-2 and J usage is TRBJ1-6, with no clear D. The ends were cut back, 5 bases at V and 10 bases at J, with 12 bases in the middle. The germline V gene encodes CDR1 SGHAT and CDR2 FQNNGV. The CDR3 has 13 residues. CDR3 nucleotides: TGTGCCAGCAGCGGGGAGAAGGCATCACCCCTCCACTTT. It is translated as CASSGEKASPLHF.

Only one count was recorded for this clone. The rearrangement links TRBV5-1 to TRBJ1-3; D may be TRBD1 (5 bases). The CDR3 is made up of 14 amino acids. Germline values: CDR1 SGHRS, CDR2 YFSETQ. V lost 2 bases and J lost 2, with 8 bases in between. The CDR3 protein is CASSLGETGNTIYF. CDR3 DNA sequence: TGCGCCAGCAGCTTAGGGGAAACTGGAAACACCATATATTTT.

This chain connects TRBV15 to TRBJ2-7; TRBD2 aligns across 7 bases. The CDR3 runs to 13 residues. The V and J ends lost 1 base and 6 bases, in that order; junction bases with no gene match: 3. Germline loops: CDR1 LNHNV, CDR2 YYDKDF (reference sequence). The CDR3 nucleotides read TGTGCCACCAGCAGAGGACTAGCTTTCGAGCAGTACTTC. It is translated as CATSRGLAFEQYF. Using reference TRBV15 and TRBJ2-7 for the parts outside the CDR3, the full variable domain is DAMVIQNPRYQVTQFGKPVTLSCSQTLNHNVMYWYQQKSSQAPKLLFHYYDKDFNNEADTPDNFQSRRPNTSFCFLDIRSPGLGDTAMYLCATSRGLAFEQYFGPGTRLTVT.

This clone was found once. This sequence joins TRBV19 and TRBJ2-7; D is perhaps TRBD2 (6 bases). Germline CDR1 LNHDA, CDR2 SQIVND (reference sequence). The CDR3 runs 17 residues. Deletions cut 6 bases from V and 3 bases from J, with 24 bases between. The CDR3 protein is CASSHPPLSGVHYEQYF. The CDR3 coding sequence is TGTGCCAGTAGCCACCCCCCCCTATCGGGGGTTCACTACGAGCAGTACTTC.